This T cell receptor beta chain emerged from a study of beta chain features in type 1 diabetes. Study details: Patient and healthy donor groups were alike in age, gender and cell yields.

The V gene lost 0 bases and the J gene lost 0 bases, with 7 bases spanning the gap. Germline CDR1 is SGHRS and CDR2 is YFSETQ. The length of the CDR3 is 15 residues. TCRB transcripts that were expressed got sequenced, as all of the isolated RNA had been reverse transcribed. Sequenced by immunoSEQ multiplex PCR; TCRdb stores in-frame clones only, minus some. The table shows hundreds of thousands of clones, with roughly 16% occurring only once. On average, the one heparinised blood draw given by each donor was 90 to 150 mL. Purity of each sorted population was above 95%. Study-level points and caveats: The study notes PCR might favor shorter templates equally in patients and controls.

Notes on this clone: Its antigen remains unknown. In the same sample, other DNA sequences code for this CDR3.

This receptor was taken from a man aged 18-30 years in good health. This sequence joins TRBV5-1 and TRBJ2-1; D unclear. Sequencing was performed on naive CD4+ T cells from blood. The CDR3 loop reads CASSLEASSYNEQFF. DNA for the CDR3: TGCGCCAGCAGCTTGGAGGCTAGCTCCTACAATGAGCAGTTCTTC.